This T cell receptor (beta chain) emerged from a study of cytomegalovirus exposure and HLA in healthy donors. General study results and limits: The investigators catalogued about 170 TCR beta chains as cytomegalovirus-associated. Reportedly, fewer N-insertions than the approximately 700-donor mean appeared in an Asian-associated ancestry cluster in a later analysis.

The PCR made use of 60 Vbeta and 13 Jbeta primers. TCRdb's copy holds only in-frame clones and misses some; the assay was immunoSEQ multiplex PCR. The table lists 98,000 or so clones, around 79% of them singletons. This CDR3 has 13 residues. Germline CDR1 reads MNHEY; CDR2 reads SVGAGI. Trimming took 4 bases from V and 2 from J, leaving 9 bases between them. Details on this clone: Antigen specificity is unknown.

The TCR was taken from a man in his 60s in good health and CMV-seropositive. The sequencing sample was made of PBMCs. V is TRBV6-5 and J is TRBJ2-7, with D unresolved. The CDR3 here is CASSLTYTYEQYF. The CDR3 coding sequence is TGTGCCAGCAGTTTGACATACACCTACGAGCAGTACTTC.